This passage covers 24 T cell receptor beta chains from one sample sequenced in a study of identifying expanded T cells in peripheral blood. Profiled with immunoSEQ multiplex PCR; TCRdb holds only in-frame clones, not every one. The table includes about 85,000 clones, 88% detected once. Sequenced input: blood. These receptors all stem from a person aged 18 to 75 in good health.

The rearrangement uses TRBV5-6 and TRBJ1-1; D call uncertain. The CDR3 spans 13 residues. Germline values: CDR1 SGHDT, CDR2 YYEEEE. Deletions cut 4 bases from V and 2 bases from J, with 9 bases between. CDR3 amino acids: CASSPRVNTEAFF. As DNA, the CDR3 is TGTGCCAGCAGCCCCCGGGTTAACACTGAAGCTTTCTTT.

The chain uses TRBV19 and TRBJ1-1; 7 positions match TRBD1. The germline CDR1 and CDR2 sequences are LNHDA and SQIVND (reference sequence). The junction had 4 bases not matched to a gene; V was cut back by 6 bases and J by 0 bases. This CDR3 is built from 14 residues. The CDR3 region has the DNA TGTGCCAGTAGGACCGGGACAGTGAACACTGAAGCTTTCTTT. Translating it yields CASRTGTVNTEAFF.

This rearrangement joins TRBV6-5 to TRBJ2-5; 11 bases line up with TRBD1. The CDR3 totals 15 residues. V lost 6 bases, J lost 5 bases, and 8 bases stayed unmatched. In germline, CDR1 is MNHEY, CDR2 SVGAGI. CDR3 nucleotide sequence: TGTGCCAGCAGCCGGACAGGGGGCGCGGGGGAGACCCAGTACTTC. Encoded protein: CASSRTGGAGETQYF.

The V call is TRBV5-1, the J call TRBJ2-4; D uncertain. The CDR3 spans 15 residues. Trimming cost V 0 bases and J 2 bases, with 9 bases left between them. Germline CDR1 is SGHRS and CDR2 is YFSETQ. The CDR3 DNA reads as TGCGCCAGCAGCTTGGTCTGGGATCCCAAAAACATTCAGTACTTC. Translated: CASSLVWDPKNIQYF.

CDR3 region: CASSTPTDTQYF. The CDR3 DNA reads as TGCGCCAGCAGCACCCCCACAGATACGCAGTATTTT. This chain joins TRBV5-1 and TRBJ2-3; D call uncertain. Germline V gene data show CDR1 as SGHRS and CDR2 as YFSETQ. The germline V and J ends were trimmed by 4 bases and 2 bases, with 5 bases remaining between them. The CDR3 is made up of 12 amino acids.

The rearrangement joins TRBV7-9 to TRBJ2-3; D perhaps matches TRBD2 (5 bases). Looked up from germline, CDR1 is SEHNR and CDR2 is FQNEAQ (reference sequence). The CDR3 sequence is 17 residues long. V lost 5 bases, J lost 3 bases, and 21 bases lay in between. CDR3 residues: CASSQIRTGSQTDTQYF. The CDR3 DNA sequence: TGTGCCAGCAGCCAGATTCGGACTGGCAGTCAAACAGATACGCAGTATTTT.

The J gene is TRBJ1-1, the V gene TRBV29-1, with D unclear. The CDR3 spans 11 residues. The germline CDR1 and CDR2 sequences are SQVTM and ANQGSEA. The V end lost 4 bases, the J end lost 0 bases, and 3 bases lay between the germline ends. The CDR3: CSVALNTEAFF. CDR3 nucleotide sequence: TGCAGCGTTGCCTTGAACACTGAAGCTTTCTTT.

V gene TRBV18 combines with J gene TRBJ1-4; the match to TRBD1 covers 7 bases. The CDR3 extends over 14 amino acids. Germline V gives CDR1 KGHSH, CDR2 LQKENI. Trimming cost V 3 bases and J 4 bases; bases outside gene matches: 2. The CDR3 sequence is CASSPSGGNEKLFF. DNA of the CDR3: TGTGCCAGCTCACCGTCAGGGGGTAATGAAAAACTGTTTTTT.

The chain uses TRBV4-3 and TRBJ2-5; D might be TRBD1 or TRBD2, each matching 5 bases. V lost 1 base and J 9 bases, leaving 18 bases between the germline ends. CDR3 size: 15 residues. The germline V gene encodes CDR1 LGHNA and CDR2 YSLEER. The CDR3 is CASSQGGSRLGAQYF. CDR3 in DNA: TGCGCCAGCAGCCAAGGGGGGTCCAGGCTTGGGGCCCAGTACTTC.

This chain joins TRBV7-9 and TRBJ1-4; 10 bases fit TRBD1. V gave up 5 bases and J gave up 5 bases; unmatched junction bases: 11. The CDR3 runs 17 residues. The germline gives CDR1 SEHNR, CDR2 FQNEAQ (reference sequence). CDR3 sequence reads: CASSPIDQGQGNEKLFF. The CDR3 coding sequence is TGTGCCAGCAGCCCTATCGATCAGGGACAGGGGAATGAAAAACTGTTTTTT.

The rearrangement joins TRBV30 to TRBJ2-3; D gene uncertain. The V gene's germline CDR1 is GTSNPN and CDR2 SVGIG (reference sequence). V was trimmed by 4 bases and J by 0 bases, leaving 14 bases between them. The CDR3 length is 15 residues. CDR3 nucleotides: TGTGCCTGGAATGGTAAGGGATCTAGCACAGATACGCAGTATTTT. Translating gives CAWNGKGSSTDTQYF.

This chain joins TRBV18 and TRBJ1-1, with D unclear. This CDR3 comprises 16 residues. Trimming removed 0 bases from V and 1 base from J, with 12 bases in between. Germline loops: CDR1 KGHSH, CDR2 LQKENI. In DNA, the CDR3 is TGTGCCAGCTCACCACCGTCCCTGGGCCGGAACACTGAAGCTTTCTTT. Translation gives CASSPPSLGRNTEAFF.

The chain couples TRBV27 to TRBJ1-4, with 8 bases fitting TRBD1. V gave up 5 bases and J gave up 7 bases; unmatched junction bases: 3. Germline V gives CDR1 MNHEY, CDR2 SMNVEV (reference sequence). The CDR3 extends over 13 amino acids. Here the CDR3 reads CASSQDRGEKLFF. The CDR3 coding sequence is TGTGCCAGCAGTCAAGACAGGGGTGAAAAACTGTTTTTT.

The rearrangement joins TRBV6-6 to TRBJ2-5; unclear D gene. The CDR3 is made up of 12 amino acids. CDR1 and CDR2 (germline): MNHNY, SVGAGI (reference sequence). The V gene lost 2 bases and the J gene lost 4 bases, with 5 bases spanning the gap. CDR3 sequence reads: CASSYGGETQYF. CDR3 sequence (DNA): TGTGCCAGCAGTTACGGTGGAGAGACCCAGTACTTC.

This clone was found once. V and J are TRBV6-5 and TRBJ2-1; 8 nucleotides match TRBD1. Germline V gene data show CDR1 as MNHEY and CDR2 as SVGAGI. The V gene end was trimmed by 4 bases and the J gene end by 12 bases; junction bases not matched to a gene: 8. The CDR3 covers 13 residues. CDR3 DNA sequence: TGTGCCAGCAGTTTGACAGGGGCCGCTGGGCAGTTCTTC. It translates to CASSLTGAAGQFF.

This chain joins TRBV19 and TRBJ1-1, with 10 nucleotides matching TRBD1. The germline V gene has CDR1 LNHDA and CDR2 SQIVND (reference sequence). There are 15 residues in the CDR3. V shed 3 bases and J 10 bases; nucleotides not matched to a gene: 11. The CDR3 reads CASSMTDRGGSGAFF. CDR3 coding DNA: TGTGCCAGTAGTATGACGGACAGGGGGGGTTCTGGAGCTTTCTTT.

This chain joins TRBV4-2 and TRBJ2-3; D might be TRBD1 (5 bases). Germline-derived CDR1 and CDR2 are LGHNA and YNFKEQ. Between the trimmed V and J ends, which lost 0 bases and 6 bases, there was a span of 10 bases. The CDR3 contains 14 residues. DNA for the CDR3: TGTGCCAGCAGCCAAGATCTAGGGGTGGATACGCAGTATTTT. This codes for CASSQDLGVDTQYF.

CDR3 residues: CASSLYAAQGSGNTIYF. The CDR3 coding sequence is TGTGCCAGCAGCTTATACGCGGCGCAGGGGTCTGGAAACACCATATATTTT. The chain links TRBV7-2 to TRBJ1-3; D is possibly TRBD1 (6 bases). The CDR3 extends over 17 amino acids. In germline, CDR1 is SGHTA, CDR2 FQGNSA. V dropped 2 bases and J dropped 1 base, with 15 bases sitting between them.

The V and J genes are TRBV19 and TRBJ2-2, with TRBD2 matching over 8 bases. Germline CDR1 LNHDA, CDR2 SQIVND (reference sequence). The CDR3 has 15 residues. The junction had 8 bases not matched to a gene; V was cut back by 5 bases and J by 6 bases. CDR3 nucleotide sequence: TGTGCCAGTAGTCAAGCGGGGGCCCTCGCCGGGGAGCTGTTTTTT. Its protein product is CASSQAGALAGELFF.

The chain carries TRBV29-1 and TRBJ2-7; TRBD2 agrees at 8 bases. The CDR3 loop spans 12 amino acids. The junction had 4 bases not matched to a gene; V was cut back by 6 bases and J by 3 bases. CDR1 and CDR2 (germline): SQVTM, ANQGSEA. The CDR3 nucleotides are TGCAGCGTGCTAACTAGCGGCTACGAGCAGTACTTC. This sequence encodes CSVLTSGYEQYF.

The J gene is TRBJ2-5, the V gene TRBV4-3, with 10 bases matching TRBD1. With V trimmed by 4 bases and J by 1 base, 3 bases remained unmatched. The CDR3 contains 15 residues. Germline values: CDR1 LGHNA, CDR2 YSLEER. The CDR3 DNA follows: TGCGCCAGCAGCCCTGGACAGGGGGGCCAAGAGACCCAGTACTTC. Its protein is CASSPGQGGQETQYF.

CDR3 sequence reads: CASGFSTGVGNQPQHF. In DNA, the CDR3 is TGTGCTAGTGGTTTCTCCACAGGGGTGGGCAATCAGCCCCAGCATTTT. The chain links TRBV12-5 to TRBJ1-5, with 7 positions matching TRBD1. V dropped 3 bases and J dropped 2; count of bases not matched to a gene: 7. There are 16 residues in the CDR3. Germline assignment: CDR1 LGHNT and CDR2 FRNRAP.

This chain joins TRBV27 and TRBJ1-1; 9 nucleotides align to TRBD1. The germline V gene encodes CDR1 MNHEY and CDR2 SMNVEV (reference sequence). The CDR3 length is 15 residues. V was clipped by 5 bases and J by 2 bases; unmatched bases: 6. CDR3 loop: CASSTTGGRNTEAFF. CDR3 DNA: TGTGCCAGCAGTACGACAGGGGGGAGAAACACTGAAGCTTTCTTT.

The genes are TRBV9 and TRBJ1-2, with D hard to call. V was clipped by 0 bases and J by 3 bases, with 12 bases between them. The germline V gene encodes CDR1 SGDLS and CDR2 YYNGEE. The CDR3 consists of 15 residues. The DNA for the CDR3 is TGTGCCAGCAGCGTAGATCCGGGTTCAGACTATGGCTACACCTTC. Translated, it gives CASSVDPGSDYGYTF.